These 10 T cell receptor beta chains share one sample of origin, sequenced in a study of cytomegalovirus exposure and HLA in healthy donors. The PCR contained 60 Vbeta and 13 Jbeta primers. The data were produced by immunoSEQ multiplex PCR, yet TCRdb's version contains in-frame clones alone and is incomplete. The table has around 100,000 clones, roughly three quarters seen once. Sequenced: PBMCs. The receptors were gathered from a woman aged 18-29 years in good health and CMV-seropositive.

There are a few counts of this clone. The V and J genes are TRBV6-4 and TRBJ1-2; possible D gene TRBD1, 6 bases. V was pared by 7 bases and J by 8 bases, with 23 bases between. Germline V gene lookup returns CDR1 MRHNA and CDR2 SNTAGT. CDR3 size: 15 residues. The CDR3 bases are TGTGCCAGCACACCCCGACCGGGGGGGGCAGGAGGCTACACCTTC. Its translation is CASTPRPGGAGGYTF.

V gene TRBV19 combines with J gene TRBJ2-5, with 8 bases lining up with TRBD2. The germline V gene has CDR1 LNHDA and CDR2 SQIVND (reference sequence). The length of the CDR3 is 15 residues. V lost 4 bases and J lost 5; bases outside the gene matches: 9. The CDR3 sequence is CASSTPGLDSETQYF. The CDR3 bases are TGTGCCAGTAGTACCCCGGGACTAGATTCGGAGACCCAGTACTTC.

This sequence joins TRBV4-2 and TRBJ2-7; 9 nucleotides agree with TRBD2. The CDR3 contains 13 residues. Germline CDR1 reads LGHNA; CDR2 reads YNFKEQ. The V segment lost 8 bases and the J segment 2 bases; nucleotides outside the gene matches: 4. The CDR3 region has the DNA TGTGCCAGCTCCCGGACTAGCGCCTACGAGCAGTACTTC. It is translated as CASSRTSAYEQYF.

The chain uses TRBV27 and TRBJ2-7; D is ambiguous. From germline, CDR1 is MNHEY and CDR2 SMNVEV (reference sequence). The CDR3 is 14 residues long. V was clipped by 2 bases and J by 2 bases, with 10 bases between them. The CDR3 DNA sequence: TGTGCCAGCAGTTTAAATACAGATACCTACGAGCAGTACTTC. Protein: CASSLNTDTYEQYF.

The chain employs TRBV6-6 and TRBJ2-7; TRBD1 is a possible D gene (7 bases). This CDR3 is built from 12 residues. V was trimmed by 5 bases and J by 11 bases, leaving 16 bases between them. Germline assignment: CDR1 MNHNY and CDR2 SVGAGI (reference sequence). CDR3 sequence (DNA): TGTGCCAGCAGTCCTATCGACAGGGAGGAGTACTTC. Translating it yields CASSPIDREEYF.

CDR3 coding DNA: TGCGCCAGCAGCTTAATGGGACAGGGACTGAATGAAAAACTGTTTTTT. Its protein product is CASSLMGQGLNEKLFF. The chain uses TRBV5-1 and TRBJ1-4; 9 positions match TRBD1. The CDR3 length is 16 residues. V shed 2 bases, J shed 5 bases, and the junction held 7 bases outside the gene matches. CDR1 and CDR2 (germline): SGHRS, YFSETQ.

This clone has just one count. The genes are TRBV6-6 and TRBJ2-3, with a weak D call TRBD1 (5 bases). Germline V gives CDR1 MNHNY, CDR2 SVGAGI (reference sequence). This CDR3 is 13 amino acids long. V gave up 4 bases and J gave up 5 bases, with 10 bases separating them. CDR3 sequence reads: CASSSWGGDTQYF. DNA of the CDR3: TGTGCCAGCAGTTCGTGGGGCGGAGATACGCAGTATTTT.

The rearrangement joins TRBV27 to TRBJ1-1; 7 nucleotides agree with TRBD1. V gave up 2 bases and J gave up 1 base; unmatched junction bases: 7. Germline V gene sequence: CDR1 MNHEY, CDR2 SMNVEV (reference sequence). The CDR3 spans 16 residues. CDR3 residues: CASSLNRGESNTEAFF. The CDR3 region has the DNA TGTGCCAGCAGTTTAAACAGGGGAGAATCGAACACTGAAGCTTTCTTT.

As DNA, the CDR3 is TGTGCCAGCAGCTACGGAGAAGGCACAGATACGCAGTATTTT. It is translated as CASSYGEGTDTQYF. The V call is TRBV6-6, the J call TRBJ2-3; D gene ambiguous. V gave up 6 bases and J gave up 1 base, with 11 bases separating them. The length of the CDR3 is 14 residues. Germline values: CDR1 MNHNY, CDR2 SVGAGI (reference sequence).

The chain uses TRBV9 and TRBJ1-2; D gene ambiguous. The V end lost 0 bases, the J end lost 4 bases, and 10 bases lay between the germline ends. Germline V gene data show CDR1 as SGDLS and CDR2 as YYNGEE. The CDR3 spans 14 residues. CDR3 region: CASSVVNSPYGYTF. The CDR3 DNA follows: TGTGCCAGCAGCGTAGTTAACAGCCCCTATGGCTACACCTTC.